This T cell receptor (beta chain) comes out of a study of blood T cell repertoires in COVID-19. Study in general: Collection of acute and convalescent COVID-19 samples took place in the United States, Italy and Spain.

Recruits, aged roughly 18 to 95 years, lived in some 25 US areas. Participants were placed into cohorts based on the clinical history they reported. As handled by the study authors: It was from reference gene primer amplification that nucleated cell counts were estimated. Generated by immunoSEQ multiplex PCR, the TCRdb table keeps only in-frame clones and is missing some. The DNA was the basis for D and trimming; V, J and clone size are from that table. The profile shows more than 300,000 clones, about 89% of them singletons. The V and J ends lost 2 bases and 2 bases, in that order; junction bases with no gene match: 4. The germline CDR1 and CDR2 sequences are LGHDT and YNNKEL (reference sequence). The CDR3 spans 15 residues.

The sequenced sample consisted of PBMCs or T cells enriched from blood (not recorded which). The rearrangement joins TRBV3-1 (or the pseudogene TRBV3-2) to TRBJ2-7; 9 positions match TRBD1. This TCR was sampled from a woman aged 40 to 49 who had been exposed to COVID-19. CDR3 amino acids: CASSQWGQGTYEQYF. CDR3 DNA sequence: TGTGCCAGCAGCCAATGGGGACAGGGAACCTACGAGCAGTACTTC.